This T cell receptor beta chain came from a study of blood T cell repertoires in COVID-19. Profiled with immunoSEQ multiplex PCR; TCRdb holds only in-frame clones, not every one. The repertoire includes roughly 130,000 clones, roughly 84% of them detected once, and around 5.5% sits in the top ten. The V and J ends lost 2 bases and 0 bases respectively, with 8 bases between them. This CDR3 has 15 amino acids. Germline loops: CDR1 SGHTA, CDR2 FQGNSA. The chain recombines TRBV7-2 with TRBJ2-1; D gene unclear. The sequencing input was PBMCs or T cells enriched from blood (not recorded which). The clonotype originates from a man in his forties or fifties with acute COVID-19. The CDR3 DNA reads as TGTGCCAGCAGCTTAAATCCGGTCTCCTACAATGAGCAGTTCTTC. Translated: CASSLNPVSYNEQFF. The full variable domain, in which reference TRBV7-2 and TRBJ2-1 provide the parts outside the CDR3, is GAGVSQSPSNKVTEKGKDVELRCDPISGHTALYWYRQSLGQGLEFLIYFQGNSAPDKSGLPSDRFSAERTGGSVSTLTIQRTQQEDSAVYLCASSLNPVSYNEQFFGPGTRLTVL.